Each of the 5 T cell receptor beta chains below was sequenced from the same sample in a study of T cell clonotyping in hematopoietic cell transplantation. Time point: recipient sample about 28 days before transplant, after cytoreduction. Repertoires were generated with immunoSEQ multiplex PCR, while TCRdb's copy carries only in-frame clones and drops some. This table has roughly 49,000 clones, over 75% appearing once. Source: peripheral blood mononuclear cells, taken before stem cell transplant. Receptors were obtained from a man in his sixties with biphenotypic leukemia. Some clones in this sample may be carry-over from other donors' samples.

The chain joins TRBV10-3 to TRBJ2-1; D gene ambiguous. The CDR3 spans 13 residues. Trimming took 7 bases from V and 6 from J, leaving 13 bases between them. Germline V lookup: CDR1 ENHRY, CDR2 SYGVKD. CDR3 sequence reads: CAIMSEASNEQFF. CDR3 in DNA: TGTGCCATCATGAGCGAGGCGAGCAATGAGCAGTTCTTC.

J is TRBJ1-1 and V is TRBV10-2; perhaps TRBD1 as D (5 bases). The CDR3 runs 12 residues. Germline V gene sequence: CDR1 WSHSY, CDR2 SAAADI. Trimming stripped 4 bases from V and 8 bases from J, with 11 bases between. The CDR3 DNA is TGCGCCAGCAGTGCGGGGGGGGAAGAAGCTTTCTTT. Translated, it gives CASSAGGEEAFF.

In DNA form, the CDR3 reads TGTGCCAGTATTCGGCAAGAGACCCAGTACTTC. As protein: CASIRQETQYF. V is TRBV2 and J is TRBJ2-5, with D uncertain. CDR3 size: 11 residues. Per germline, CDR1 SNHLY and CDR2 FYNNEI. V shed 9 bases and J shed 2 bases, with 7 bases lying between them.

CDR3 sequence (DNA): TGTGCCAGCAGTGCCTCCGGGCCCTTGGCCGGGGACATTCAGTACTTC. Its translation is CASSASGPLAGDIQYF. This chain links TRBV6-1 with TRBJ2-4; D might be TRBD2 (5 bases). This CDR3 is 16 amino acids long. In germline, CDR1 is MNHNS, CDR2 SASEGT. Trimming stripped 4 bases from V and 8 bases from J, with 21 bases between.

The gene calls are TRBV30 and TRBJ2-7, with D maybe TRBD2 (6 bases). The germline V gene has CDR1 GTSNPN and CDR2 SVGIG (reference sequence). Trimming took off 0 bases at V and 0 bases at J, with 21 bases between the two ends. This CDR3 region has 18 residues. In nucleotides, the CDR3 is TGTGCCTGGAGTGTATTCACCAGTGGCCAGGGACTCTCCTACGAGCAGTACTTC. The encoded protein is CAWSVFTSGQGLSYEQYF.